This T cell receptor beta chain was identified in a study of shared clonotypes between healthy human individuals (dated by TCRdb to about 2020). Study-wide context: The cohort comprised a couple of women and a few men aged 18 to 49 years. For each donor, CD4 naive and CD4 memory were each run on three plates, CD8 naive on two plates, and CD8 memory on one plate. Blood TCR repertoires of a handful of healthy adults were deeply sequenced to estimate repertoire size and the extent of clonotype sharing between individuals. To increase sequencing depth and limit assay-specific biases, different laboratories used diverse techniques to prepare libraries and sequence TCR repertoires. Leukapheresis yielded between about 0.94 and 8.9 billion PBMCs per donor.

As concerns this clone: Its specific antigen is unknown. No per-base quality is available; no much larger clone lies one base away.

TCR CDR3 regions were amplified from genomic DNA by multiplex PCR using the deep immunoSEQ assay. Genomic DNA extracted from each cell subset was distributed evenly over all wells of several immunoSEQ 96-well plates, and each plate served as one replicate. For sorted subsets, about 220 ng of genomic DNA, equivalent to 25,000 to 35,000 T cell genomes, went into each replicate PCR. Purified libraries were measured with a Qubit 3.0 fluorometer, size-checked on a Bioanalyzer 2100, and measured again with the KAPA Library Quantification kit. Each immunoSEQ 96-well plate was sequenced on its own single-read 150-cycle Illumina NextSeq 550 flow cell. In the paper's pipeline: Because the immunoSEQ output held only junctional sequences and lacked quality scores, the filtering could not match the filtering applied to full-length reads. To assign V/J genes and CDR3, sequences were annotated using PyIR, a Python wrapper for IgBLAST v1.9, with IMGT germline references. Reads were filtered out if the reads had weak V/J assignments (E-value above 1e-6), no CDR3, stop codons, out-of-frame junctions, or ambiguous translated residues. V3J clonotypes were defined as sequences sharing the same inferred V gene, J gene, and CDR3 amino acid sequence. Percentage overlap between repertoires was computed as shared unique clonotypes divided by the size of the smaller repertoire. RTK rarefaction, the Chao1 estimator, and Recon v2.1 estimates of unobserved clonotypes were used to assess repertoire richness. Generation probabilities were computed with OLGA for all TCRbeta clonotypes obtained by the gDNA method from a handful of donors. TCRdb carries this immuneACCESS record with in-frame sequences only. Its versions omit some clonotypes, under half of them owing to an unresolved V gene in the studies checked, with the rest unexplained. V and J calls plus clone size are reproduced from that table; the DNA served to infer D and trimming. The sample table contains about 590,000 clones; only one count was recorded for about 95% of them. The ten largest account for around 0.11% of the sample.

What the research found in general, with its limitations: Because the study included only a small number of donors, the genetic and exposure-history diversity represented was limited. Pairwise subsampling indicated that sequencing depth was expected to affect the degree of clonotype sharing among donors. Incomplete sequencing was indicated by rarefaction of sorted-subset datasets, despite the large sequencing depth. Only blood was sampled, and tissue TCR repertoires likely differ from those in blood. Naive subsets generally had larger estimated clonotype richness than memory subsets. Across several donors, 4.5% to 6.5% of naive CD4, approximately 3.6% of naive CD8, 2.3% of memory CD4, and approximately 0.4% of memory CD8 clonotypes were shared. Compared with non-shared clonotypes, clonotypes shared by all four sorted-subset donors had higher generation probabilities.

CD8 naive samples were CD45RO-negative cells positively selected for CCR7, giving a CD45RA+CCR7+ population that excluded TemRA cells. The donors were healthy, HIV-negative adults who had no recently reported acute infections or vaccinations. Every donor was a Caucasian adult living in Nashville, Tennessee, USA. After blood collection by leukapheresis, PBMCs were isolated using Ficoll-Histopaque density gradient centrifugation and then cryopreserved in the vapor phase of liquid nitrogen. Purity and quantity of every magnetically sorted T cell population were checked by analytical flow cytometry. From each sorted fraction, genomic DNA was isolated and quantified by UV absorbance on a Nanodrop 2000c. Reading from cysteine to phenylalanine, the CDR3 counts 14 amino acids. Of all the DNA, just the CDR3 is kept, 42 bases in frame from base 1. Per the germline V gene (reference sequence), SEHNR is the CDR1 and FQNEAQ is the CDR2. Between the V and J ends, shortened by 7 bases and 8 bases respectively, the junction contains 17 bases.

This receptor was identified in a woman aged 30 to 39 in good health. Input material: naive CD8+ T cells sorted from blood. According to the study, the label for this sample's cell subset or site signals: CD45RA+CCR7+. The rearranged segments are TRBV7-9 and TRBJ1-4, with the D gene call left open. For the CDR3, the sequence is CASTHEGDREKLFF. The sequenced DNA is TGTGCCAGCACCCACGAGGGAGATCGCGAAAAACTGTTTTTT.